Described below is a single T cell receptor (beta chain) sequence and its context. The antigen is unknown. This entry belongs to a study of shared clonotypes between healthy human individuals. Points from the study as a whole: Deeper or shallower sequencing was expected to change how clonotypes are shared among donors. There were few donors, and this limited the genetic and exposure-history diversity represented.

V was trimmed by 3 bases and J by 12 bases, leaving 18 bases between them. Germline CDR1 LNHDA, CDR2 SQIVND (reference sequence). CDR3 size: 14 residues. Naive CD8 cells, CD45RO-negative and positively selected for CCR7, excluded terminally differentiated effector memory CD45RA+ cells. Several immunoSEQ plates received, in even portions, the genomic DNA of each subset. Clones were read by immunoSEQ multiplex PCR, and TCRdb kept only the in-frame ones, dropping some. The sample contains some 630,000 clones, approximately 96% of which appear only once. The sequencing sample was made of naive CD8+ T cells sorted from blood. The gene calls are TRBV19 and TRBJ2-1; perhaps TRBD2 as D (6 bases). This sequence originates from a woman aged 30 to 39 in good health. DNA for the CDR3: TGTGCCAGTAGTATGGGGAGGTCAGGGTATGGGCAGTTCTTC. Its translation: CASSMGRSGYGQFF.